This T cell receptor (beta chain) was sequenced in a study of T cell responses to AZD1222 COVID-19 vaccine. Whole-study findings and limits: Donors were chiefly white British, with a greater number of females, and clonal diversity was perhaps underestimated. Two AZD1222 administrations were followed by greater Spike-specific TCR breadth and depth.

The CDR3 totals 14 residues. Germline lookup yields CDR1 MNHEY and CDR2 SVGAGI. With V trimmed by 7 bases and J by 4 bases, 7 bases remained unmatched. TCRdb's table, derived via immunoSEQ multiplex PCR, lists solely in-frame clones and lacks some. This sample has 140,000 to 150,000 clones, with 75% to 95% found just once. Concerning this clone: Its antigen is as yet unknown.

The chain couples TRBV6-5 to TRBJ2-7, with 10 bases lining up with TRBD1. The receptor's source is an adult in good health. The source was peripheral blood, collected on day 0 of MenACWY control vaccination. The CDR3 spells CASMMWTGGYEQYF. Written as DNA, the CDR3 is TGTGCCAGCATGATGTGGACAGGGGGTTACGAGCAGTACTTC.